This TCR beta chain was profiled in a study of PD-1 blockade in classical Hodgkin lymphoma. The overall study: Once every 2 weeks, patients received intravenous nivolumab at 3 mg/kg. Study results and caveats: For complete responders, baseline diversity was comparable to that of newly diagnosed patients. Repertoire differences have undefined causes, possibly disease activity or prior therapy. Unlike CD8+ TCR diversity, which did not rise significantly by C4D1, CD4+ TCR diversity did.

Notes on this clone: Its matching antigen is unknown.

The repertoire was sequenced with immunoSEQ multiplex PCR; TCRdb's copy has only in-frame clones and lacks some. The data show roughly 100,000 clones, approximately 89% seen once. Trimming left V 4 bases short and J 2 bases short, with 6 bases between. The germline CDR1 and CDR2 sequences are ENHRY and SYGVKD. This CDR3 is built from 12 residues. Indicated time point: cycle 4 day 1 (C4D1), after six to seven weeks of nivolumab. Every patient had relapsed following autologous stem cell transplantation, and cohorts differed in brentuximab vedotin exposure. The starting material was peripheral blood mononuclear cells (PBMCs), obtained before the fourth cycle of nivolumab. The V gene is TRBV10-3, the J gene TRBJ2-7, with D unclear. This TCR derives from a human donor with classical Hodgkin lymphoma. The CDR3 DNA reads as TGTGCCATCAGTGTGGGAACCTACGAGCAGTACTTC. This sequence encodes CAISVGTYEQYF.